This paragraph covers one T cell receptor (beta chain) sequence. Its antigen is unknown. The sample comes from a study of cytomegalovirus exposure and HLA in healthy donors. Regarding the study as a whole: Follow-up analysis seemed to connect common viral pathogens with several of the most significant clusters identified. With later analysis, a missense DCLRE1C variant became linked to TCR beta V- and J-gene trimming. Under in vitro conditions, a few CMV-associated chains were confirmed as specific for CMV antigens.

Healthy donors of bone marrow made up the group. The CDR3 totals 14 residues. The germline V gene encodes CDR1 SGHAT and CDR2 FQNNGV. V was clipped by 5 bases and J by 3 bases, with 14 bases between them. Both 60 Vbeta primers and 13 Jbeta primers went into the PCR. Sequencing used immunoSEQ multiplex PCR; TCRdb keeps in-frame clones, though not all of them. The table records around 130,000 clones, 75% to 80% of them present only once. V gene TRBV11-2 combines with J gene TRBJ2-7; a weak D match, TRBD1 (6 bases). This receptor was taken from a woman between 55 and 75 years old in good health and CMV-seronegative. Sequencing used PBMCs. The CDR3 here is CASSRSGQNYEQYF. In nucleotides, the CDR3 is TGTGCCAGCAGCCGCAGCGGACAGAACTACGAGCAGTACTTC.